A selection of T cell receptor beta chains follows, all from one sample in a study of CD8 T cells in Susac syndrome. TCRdb reprocessed the immunoSEQ multiplex PCR reads via MiXCR and lists one record per CDR3 protein. Of around 150,000 distinct CDR3 sequences listed, around 93% are singletons. Sequencing used CD4+ T cells from PBMCs. The receptors shown here come from a human donor in good health. Both conserved end residues are part of each CDR3. D genes are given only for firm matches. Rows may omit the clone size; those that give it use once, few, many or a size class.

CDR3nt,CDR3aa,v_gene,j_gene,abundance,d_gene
TGTGCCAGTCAGAGAGGGACTAATGAAAAACTGTTTTTT,CASQRGTNEKLFF,TRBV3-1,TRBJ1-4,-,-
TGTGCCAGCAGTCCTCTTAATAATTCACCCCTCCACTTT,CASSPLNNSPLHF,TRBV12-3/TRBV12-4,TRBJ1-6,-,-
TGCAGCGGGACTAGCGGGGGGTACAATGAGCAGTTCTTC,CSGTSGGYNEQFF,TRBV20-1,TRBJ2-1,few,TRBD2
TGTGCCAGCAGTCTCGGACGGGAGACCCAGTACTTC,CASSLGRETQYF,TRBV5-4,TRBJ2-5,few,-
TGCGCCAGCAGCTTGGAGATAGGCGGGGGGTCGTCCCAGTACTTC,CASSLEIGGGSSQYF,TRBV5-1,TRBJ2-5,-,TRBD2
TGTGCCAGCAGTTACTCGCCCGTCATTGGGTCTGAAGCTTTCTTT,CASSYSPVIGSEAFF,TRBV6-5,TRBJ1-1,-,-
TGTGCCAGCAGTTCAAGGCCGGGGTCCCTTTCACCCCTCCACTTT,CASSSRPGSLSPLHF,TRBV27,TRBJ1-6,-,-
TGTGCCAGCATGTCGGGAGAAGGGCCCCTCCACTTT,CASMSGEGPLHF,TRBV6-2/TRBV6-3,TRBJ1-6,-,-
TGTGCCAGCTCACAAGGGGGCGACGCCTATGGCTACACCTTC,CASSQGGDAYGYTF,TRBV3-1,TRBJ1-2,-,TRBD1
TGTGCCAGCAGTTTTCGTACAGGGGGCGGGGCTGGGGCCAACGTCCTGACTTTC,CASSFRTGGGAGANVLTF,TRBV12-3/TRBV12-4,TRBJ2-6,-,TRBD1